A selection of T cell receptor beta chains follows, all from one sample in a study of cytomegalovirus exposure and HLA in healthy donors. Sequenced by immunoSEQ multiplex PCR; TCRdb stores in-frame clones only, minus some. This table has approximately 140,000 clones, roughly three quarters appearing once. Sequencing was performed on PBMCs. Receptor source: a woman in her thirties or forties in good health and CMV-seropositive. The CDR3 runs from the conserved cysteine through the conserved F or W. The D gene is left open where the match is weak. Size tells how often a clone was seen (once, few, many) or the class of an expanded clone, and some rows leave it out.

abundance	d_gene	j_gene	v_gene	CDR3aa	CDR3nt
NA	NA	TRBJ1-2	TRBV30	CAWSVGGGYTF	TGTGCCTGGAGTGTAGGGGGTGGCTACACCTTC
NA	NA	TRBJ1-6	TRBV5-1	CASSPISAGRNLHF	TGCGCCAGCAGTCCTATTTCGGCGGGGCGGAACCTCCACTTT
NA	NA	TRBJ2-5	TRBV11-2	CASSLGTRETQYF	TGTGCCAGCAGCTTAGGAACGAGGGAGACCCAGTACTTC
NA	TRBD1	TRBJ1-1	TRBV5-1	CASSYGTGGNTEAFF	TGCGCCAGCAGCTATGGGACAGGGGGCAACACTGAAGCTTTCTTT
NA	NA	TRBJ1-5	TRBV21-1	CASSPHRRQGGTLNQPQHF	TGTGCCAGCAGCCCCCACAGAAGACAGGGGGGGACCCTCAATCAGCCCCAGCATTTT
once	TRBD1	TRBJ1-5	TRBV28	CASSGTGVGQPQHF	TGTGCCAGCAGTGGGACAGGGGTAGGGCAGCCCCAGCATTTT
NA	TRBD1	TRBJ1-2	TRBV10-3	CAISEGTGGHYGYTF	TGTGCCATCAGTGAAGGGACAGGGGGCCACTATGGCTACACCTTC
NA	TRBD2	TRBJ2-3	TRBV27	CASSLLRGGTDTQYF	TGTGCCAGCAGTTTATTGCGGGGGGGCACAGATACGCAGTATTTT
once	NA	TRBJ2-7	TRBV29-1	CSVVERSSYEQYF	TGCAGCGTTGTAGAGCGGAGCTCCTACGAGCAGTACTTC
NA	NA	TRBJ2-7	TRBV6-6	CASSHRYYEQYF	TGTGCCAGCAGCCACCGCTACTACGAGCAGTACTTC
NA	TRBD1	TRBJ1-5	TRBV6-1	CASSPGQGREPQHF	TGTGCCAGCAGCCCGGGACAGGGGAGGGAGCCCCAGCATTTT
NA	TRBD2	TRBJ2-3	TRBV6-1	CASRMGGDTQYF	TGTGCCAGCAGGATGGGGGGGGATACGCAGTATTTT
NA	NA	TRBJ1-6	TRBV7-9	CASSLTGPTPLHF	TGTGCCAGCAGCTTAACCGGTCCGACACCCCTCCACTTT
NA	TRBD1	TRBJ1-6	TRBV18	CASSPSEGQGNNSPLHF	TGTGCCAGCTCACCATCGGAGGGACAGGGAAATAATTCACCCCTCCACTTT
once	NA	TRBJ2-5	TRBV5-1	CASSPGGRGETQYF	TGCGCCAGCAGCCCGGGGGGCCGGGGAGAGACCCAGTACTTC
NA	NA	TRBJ1-1	TRBV9	CASSRTPGNTEAFF	TGTGCCAGCAGCAGGACACCCGGGAACACTGAAGCTTTCTTT
NA	NA	TRBJ1-6	TRBV6-1	CASSEAASPLHF	TGTGCCAGCAGTGAGGCCGCTTCACCCCTCCACTTT
once	NA	TRBJ2-3	TRBV5-1	CASSPSGKTSTDTQYF	TGCGCCAGCAGCCCCTCAGGGAAGACGTCCACAGATACGCAGTATTTT
NA	TRBD1	TRBJ2-5	TRBV2	CASSLGQLETQYF	TGTGCCAGCAGTTTGGGACAGTTGGAGACCCAGTACTTC
few	TRBD1	TRBJ1-1	TRBV19	CASSIGTANTEAFF	TGTGCCAGTAGTATTGGGACAGCGAACACTGAAGCTTTCTTT
few	TRBD1	TRBJ2-7	TRBV6-5	CASINAGGSSYEQYF	TGTGCCAGCATCAATGCAGGGGGAAGCTCCTACGAGCAGTACTTC
NA	NA	TRBJ2-4	TRBV21-1	CASSKCHGLLAKNIQYF	TGTGCCAGCAGCAAATGCCATGGACTGCTAGCCAAAAACATTCAGTACTTC
NA	TRBD1	TRBJ1-4	TRBV5-5	CASSLTATGGISEKLFF	TGTGCCAGCAGCTTGACCGCGACAGGGGGTATAAGTGAAAAACTGTTTTTT
NA	TRBD1	TRBJ2-7	TRBV30	CAGLTGFDEQYF	TGTGCCGGGTTGACAGGGTTCGACGAGCAGTACTTC
NA	TRBD2	TRBJ2-7	TRBV15	CATSRALYFTSGEDSYEQYF	TGTGCCACCAGCAGAGCTCTATATTTTACTAGCGGGGAAGACTCCTACGAGCAGTACTTC
NA	TRBD2	TRBJ2-7	TRBV19	CASSMSGLVPSYEQYF	TGTGCCAGTAGTATGTCGGGACTAGTACCCTCCTACGAGCAGTACTTC
NA	TRBD2	TRBJ2-1	TRBV7-3	CASSLNQPGGVYNEQFF	TGTGCCAGCAGCTTAAATCAACCGGGGGGAGTATACAATGAGCAGTTCTTC